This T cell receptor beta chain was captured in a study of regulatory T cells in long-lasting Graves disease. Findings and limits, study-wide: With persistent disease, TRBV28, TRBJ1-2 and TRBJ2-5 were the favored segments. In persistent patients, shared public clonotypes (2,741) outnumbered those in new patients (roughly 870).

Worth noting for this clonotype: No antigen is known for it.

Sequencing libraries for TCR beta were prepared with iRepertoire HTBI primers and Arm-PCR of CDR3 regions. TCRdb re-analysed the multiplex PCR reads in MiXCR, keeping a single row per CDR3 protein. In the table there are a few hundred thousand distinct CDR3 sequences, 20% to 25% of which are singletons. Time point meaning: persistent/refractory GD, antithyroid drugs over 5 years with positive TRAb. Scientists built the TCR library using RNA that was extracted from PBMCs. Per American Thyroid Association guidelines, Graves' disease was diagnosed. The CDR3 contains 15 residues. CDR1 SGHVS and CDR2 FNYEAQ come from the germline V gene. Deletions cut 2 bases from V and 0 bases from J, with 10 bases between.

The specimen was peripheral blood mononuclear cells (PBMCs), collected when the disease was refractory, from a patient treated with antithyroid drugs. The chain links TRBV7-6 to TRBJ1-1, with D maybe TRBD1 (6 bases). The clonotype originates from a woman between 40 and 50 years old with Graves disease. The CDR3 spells CASSLTGQMNTEAFF. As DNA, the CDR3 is TGTGCCAGCAGCTTAACTGGACAGATGAACACTGAAGCTTTCTTT. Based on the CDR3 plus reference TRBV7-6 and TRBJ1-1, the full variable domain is GAGVSQSPRYKVTKRGQDVALRCDPISGHVSLYWYRQALGQGPEFLTYFNYEAQQDKSGLPNDRFSAERPEGSISTLTIQRTEQRDSAMYRCASSLTGQMNTEAFFGQGTRLTVV.